The 30 T cell receptor beta chains listed next were all sequenced from one sample in a study of cytomegalovirus exposure and HLA in healthy donors. The PCR had 60 Vbeta and 13 Jbeta primers. TCRdb keeps only in-frame clones here, not all; method: immunoSEQ multiplex PCR. The sample records some 170,000 clones, 72% being singletons. The sequenced material came from PBMCs. The receptors were sampled from a human donor in good health.

The rearrangement joins TRBV7-3 to TRBJ1-1, with 7 bases fitting TRBD1. The junction had 10 bases not matched to a gene; V was cut back by 5 bases and J by 7 bases. The CDR3 length is 14 residues. The germline V gene has CDR1 SGHTA and CDR2 FQGTGA. CDR3 sequence: CASSPIRDSREAFF. The CDR3 DNA reads as TGTGCCAGCAGCCCAATCCGGGACAGCCGTGAAGCTTTCTTT.

The chain is built from TRBV5-1 and TRBJ1-1; D is uncertain. CDR3 size: 15 residues. The germline V gene encodes CDR1 SGHRS and CDR2 YFSETQ. V gave up 4 bases and J gave up 4 bases, with 17 bases separating them. CDR3 sequence: CASSPTVSEGTEAFF. The DNA of the CDR3 is TGCGCCAGCAGCCCAACAGTCTCAGAGGGCACTGAAGCTTTCTTT.

The V and J genes are TRBV6-5 and TRBJ1-2; 11 bases fit TRBD1. This CDR3 has 15 residues. CDR1 is MNHEY, CDR2 SVGAGI, per germline. J was trimmed by 5 bases and V by 5 bases; bases with no gene match: 7. CDR3 sequence reads: CASSNPGTGGYGYTF. The CDR3 DNA sequence: TGTGCCAGCAGTAATCCCGGGACAGGGGGTTATGGCTACACCTTC.

The chain is built from TRBV2 and TRBJ1-5; D gene uncertain. Germline CDR1 SNHLY, CDR2 FYNNEI. The CDR3 runs to 15 residues. V lost 7 bases, J lost 0 bases, and 13 bases lay in between. CDR3 amino acids: CASMGGQHSNQPQHF. CDR3 bases: TGTGCCAGCATGGGTGGGCAGCATAGCAATCAGCCCCAGCATTTT.

The chain carries TRBV30 and TRBJ2-6; 11 bases line up with TRBD1. Germline values: CDR1 GTSNPN, CDR2 SVGIG (reference sequence). CDR3 length: 21 residues. With V trimmed by 6 bases and J by 0 bases, 19 bases remained unmatched. This chain's CDR3 is CACQGRLGQGVSSSGANVLTF. In DNA, the CDR3 is TGTGCCTGCCAGGGGCGACTGGGACAGGGGGTCTCAAGCTCTGGGGCCAACGTCCTGACTTTC.

The chain couples TRBV6-5 to TRBJ2-1, with D unclear. V lost 5 bases and J 5 bases, leaving 7 bases between the germline ends. There are 12 residues in the CDR3. The germline V gene has CDR1 MNHEY and CDR2 SVGAGI. The CDR3 DNA follows: TGTGCCAGCAGTCGCCGGGACAATGAGCAGTTCTTC. Translating it yields CASSRRDNEQFF.

V usage is TRBV30 and J usage is TRBJ2-5, with D uncertain. The CDR3 spans 14 residues. Germline V lookup: CDR1 GTSNPN, CDR2 SVGIG (reference sequence). Trimming shortened V by 3 bases and J by 4 bases, and 15 bases separated the two germline ends. The CDR3 protein is CAWSQESGRETQYF. CDR3 DNA sequence: TGTGCCTGGAGCCAGGAATCCGGAAGAGAGACCCAGTACTTC. Full variable domain (rest looked up from reference TRBV30 and TRBJ2-5): SQTIHQWPATLVQPVGSPLSLECTVEGTSNPNLYWYRQAAGRGLQLLFYSVGIGQISSEVPQNLSASRPQDRQFILSSKKLLLSDSGFYLCAWSQESGRETQYFGPGTRLLVL.

V gene TRBV7-8 combines with J gene TRBJ1-6, with D unclear. Germline CDR1 is SGHVS and CDR2 is FQNEAQ. This CDR3 comprises 15 residues. V gave up 5 bases and J gave up 7 bases, with 15 bases separating them. CDR3 DNA: TGTGCCAGCAGCCCCCCCGGGGAGTTCAATTCACCCCTCCACTTT. Encoded protein: CASSPPGEFNSPLHF.

In its sample, this clone was seen a few times. The rearrangement links TRBV7-9 to TRBJ2-5; D possibly corresponds to TRBD1 (6 bases). Gene TRBJ2-7 matches the end of the DNA better, so the J call may be wrong. Germline V gene lookup returns CDR1 SEHNR and CDR2 FQNEAQ (reference sequence). The CDR3 totals 13 residues. DNA of the CDR3: TGTGCCAGCAGCCCCAGGGGAGACGTCGAGCAGTACTTC. This codes for CASSPRGDVEQYF.

This clone was seen a handful of times. The rearrangement uses TRBV5-5 and TRBJ1-1; tentative D call: TRBD1 (5 bases). Looked up from germline, CDR1 is SGHKS and CDR2 is YYEKEE (reference sequence). The V gene lost 1 base and the J gene lost 3 bases, with 7 bases spanning the gap. This CDR3 is 13 amino acids long. The CDR3 loop is CASSLRGDTEAFF. In nucleotides, the CDR3 is TGTGCCAGCAGCTTGAGGGGCGACACTGAAGCTTTCTTT.

The genes are TRBV5-1 and TRBJ2-1; the match to TRBD2 covers 7 bases. Germline CDR1 is SGHRS and CDR2 is YFSETQ. Unmatched junction bases numbered 16, after V lost 4 bases and J lost 3 bases. The CDR3 extends over 18 amino acids. DNA of the CDR3: TGCGCCAGCAGCGCTATAGGCGGGCTAGCGGCGGGCTACAATGAGCAGTTCTTC. Amino acid sequence: CASSAIGGLAAGYNEQFF.

The V and J genes are TRBV19 and TRBJ1-6; weak D call: TRBD1 (6 bases). The CDR3 runs 14 residues. Per germline, CDR1 LNHDA and CDR2 SQIVND (reference sequence). The V end was cut by 3 bases, the J end by 7 bases, with 10 bases between. CDR3 sequence: CASSMAGANSPLHF. The DNA for the CDR3 is TGTGCCAGTAGTATGGCAGGGGCGAATTCACCCCTCCACTTT.

The chain is built from TRBV2 and TRBJ1-6, with a possible D match to TRBD1 (5 bases). The germline CDR1 and CDR2 sequences are SNHLY and FYNNEI. The CDR3 is made up of 16 amino acids. V gave up 0 bases and J gave up 7 bases, with 13 bases separating them. The CDR3 here is CASSEALFDRNSPLHF. CDR3 coding DNA: TGTGCCAGCAGTGAAGCGCTATTCGACAGAAATTCACCCCTCCACTTT.

This clone appeared a few times. The rearrangement links TRBV6-1 to TRBJ1-1; D unclear. V was clipped by 7 bases and J by 6 bases, with 18 bases between them. CDR1 is MNHNS and CDR2 is SASEGT in the germline V gene. The CDR3 is 14 amino acids. CDR3 sequence reads: CASTSRGDHSEAFF. In DNA, the CDR3 is TGTGCCAGCACTTCCCGCGGAGACCACTCTGAAGCTTTCTTT.

The V and J genes are TRBV7-3 and TRBJ2-3; no firm D call. This CDR3 spans 14 amino acids. The V end was cut by 5 bases, the J end by 2 bases, with 11 bases between. Germline CDR1 reads SGHTA; CDR2 reads FQGTGA. The CDR3 coding sequence is TGTGCCAGCAGCCGAGGCCCCACCACAGATACGCAGTATTTT. Translated, it gives CASSRGPTTDTQYF.

In this sample, this clone turned up once. The chain has TRBV18 and TRBJ1-2; 8 bases line up with TRBD1. CDR3 length: 16 residues. Germline loops: CDR1 KGHSH, CDR2 LQKENI. V shed 3 bases and J 2 bases; nucleotides not matched to a gene: 8. Here the CDR3 DNA reads TGTGCCAGCTCACCCCTGGACAGGGATTTGAACTATGGCTACACCTTC. Translation gives CASSPLDRDLNYGYTF.

The chain employs TRBV18 and TRBJ1-6; D gene uncertain. V was clipped by 2 bases and J by 7 bases, with 9 bases between them. The CDR3 is 14 amino acids. Germline CDR1 reads KGHSH; CDR2 reads LQKENI. CDR3 in amino acids: CASSPSGTNSPLHF. CDR3 nucleotide sequence: TGTGCCAGCTCACCATCAGGCACGAATTCACCCCTCCACTTT.

Many counts were recorded for this clone. V gene TRBV6-1 combines with J gene TRBJ2-5; the match to TRBD2 covers 12 bases. The V and J ends lost 2 bases and 2 bases, in that order; junction bases with no gene match: 0. This CDR3 has 15 residues. In germline, CDR1 is MNHNS, CDR2 SASEGT. CDR3 coding DNA: TGTGCCAGCAGTGAACTAGCGGGGGGGCAAGAGACCCAGTACTTC. Translation gives CASSELAGGQETQYF.

This chain joins TRBV27 and TRBJ2-7; TRBD1 matches 7 bases. The CDR3 is made up of 14 amino acids. Germline CDR1 reads MNHEY; CDR2 reads SMNVEV (reference sequence). V lost 2 bases and J lost 5; bases outside the gene matches: 6. Here the CDR3 reads CASSLVTGTHEQYF. As DNA, the CDR3 is TGTGCCAGCAGTTTAGTGACAGGGACCCACGAGCAGTACTTC.

The genes are TRBV4-3 and TRBJ1-1, with D possibly being TRBD1 (5 bases). The germline CDR1 and CDR2 sequences are LGHNA and YSLEER. The CDR3 sequence is 15 residues long. Deletions cut 4 bases from V and 0 bases from J, with 12 bases between. The CDR3 bases are TGCGCCAGCAGCCTTTCCAGGGACTTGAACACTGAAGCTTTCTTT. Its translation is CASSLSRDLNTEAFF.

The gene calls are TRBV5-6 and TRBJ1-1; possible D gene TRBD1, 6 bases. Germline assignment: CDR1 SGHDT and CDR2 YYEEEE. This CDR3 is built from 14 residues. V gave up 6 bases and J gave up 8 bases, with 20 bases separating them. DNA for the CDR3: TGTGCCAGCACAGGGGATTTAGGTAATGTGGAAGCTTTCTTT. Translation gives CASTGDLGNVEAFF. Combining the CDR3 with reference TRBV5-6 and TRBJ1-1 gives the whole variable domain DAGVTQSPTHLIKTRGQQVTLRCSPKSGHDTVSWYQQALGQGPQFIFQYYEEEERQRGNFPDRFSGHQFPNYSSELNVNALLLGDSALYLCASTGDLGNVEAFFGQGTRLTVV.

This chain joins TRBV15 and TRBJ1-1; 9 nucleotides agree with TRBD1. The V gene end was trimmed by 1 base and the J gene end by 7 bases; junction bases not matched to a gene: 7. Germline V gene data show CDR1 as LNHNV and CDR2 as YYDKDF (reference sequence). This CDR3 region has 15 residues. The CDR3 here is CATSRVMTGGSEAFF. As DNA, the CDR3 is TGTGCCACCAGCAGAGTTATGACAGGGGGAAGTGAAGCTTTCTTT.

The chain couples TRBV5-1 to TRBJ2-3, with 9 bases fitting TRBD2. The germline CDR1 and CDR2 sequences are SGHRS and YFSETQ. The CDR3 length is 21 residues. V dropped 0 bases and J dropped 0; count of bases not matched to a gene: 17. The CDR3 region has the DNA TGCGCCAGCAGCTTGGTGGGGGATCGCGCGGGGGGGTTCGGGAGCACAGATACGCAGTATTTT. It codes for CASSLVGDRAGGFGSTDTQYF.

The rearrangement joins TRBV5-4 to TRBJ2-5, with D possibly matching TRBD1 (5 bases). The CDR3 is made up of 15 amino acids. The germline gives CDR1 SGHNT, CDR2 YYREEE (reference sequence). V dropped 0 bases and J dropped 5 bases, with 14 bases sitting between them. In DNA form, the CDR3 reads TGTGCCAGCAGCTTGGGGCAGGGTTCTTTGGAGACCCAGTACTTC. Residues: CASSLGQGSLETQYF. Filled out from reference TRBV5-4 and TRBJ2-5, the complete variable domain reads ETGVTQSPTHLIKTRGQQVTLRCSSQSGHNTVSWYQQALGQGPQFIFQYYREEENGRGNFPPRFSGLQFPNYSSELNVNALELDDSALYLCASSLGQGSLETQYFGPGTRLLVL.

This clone was picked up a small number of times. The gene calls are TRBV5-6 and TRBJ2-7; TRBD1 matches 7 bases. The CDR3 is 14 residues long. Germline CDR1 and CDR2: SGHDT and YYEEEE. Germline trimming cut 4 bases from V and 0 bases from J; bases unmatched to any gene: 4. Here the CDR3 reads CASSPGTASYEQYF. DNA for the CDR3: TGTGCCAGCAGCCCCGGGACAGCCTCCTACGAGCAGTACTTC.

This chain links TRBV11-2 with TRBJ1-3; 8 bases are shared with TRBD1. CDR3 length: 16 amino acids. V trimming: 0 bases; J trimming: 1 base; junction bases outside the gene matches: 2. From germline, CDR1 is SGHAT and CDR2 FQNNGV. The CDR3 DNA follows: TGTGCCAGCAGCTTAGACCAGGGGGCGTCTGGAAACACCATATATTTT. This sequence encodes CASSLDQGASGNTIYF.

This clone has a single count. The chain uses TRBV6-5 and TRBJ2-1, with 10 positions matching TRBD1. The V gene end was trimmed by 0 bases and the J gene end by 4 bases; junction bases not matched to a gene: 3. Germline V gene sequence: CDR1 MNHEY, CDR2 SVGAGI. This CDR3 spans 16 amino acids. The CDR3 DNA sequence: TGTGCCAGCAGTTACTCTCGGACAGGGGGTTACAATGAGCAGTTCTTC. Translation: CASSYSRTGGYNEQFF.

The chain couples TRBV5-4 to TRBJ1-6, with D possibly matching TRBD1 (6 bases). The germline V gene encodes CDR1 SGHNT and CDR2 YYREEE (reference sequence). V was cut by 4 bases and J by 0 bases, with 11 bases left in between. The CDR3 loop spans 16 amino acids. CDR3 DNA sequence: TGTGCCAGCAGCGGTACAGGGAGCTCCTATAATTCACCCCTCCACTTT. Translating it yields CASSGTGSSYNSPLHF.

Only a few counts were recorded for this clone. The V and J genes are TRBV6-6 and TRBJ1-4; TRBD1 agrees at 7 bases. J was trimmed by 5 bases and V by 0 bases; bases with no gene match: 0. Germline values: CDR1 MNHNY, CDR2 SVGAGI (reference sequence). This CDR3 region has 14 residues. The CDR3: CASSYSTGNEKLFF. In DNA form, the CDR3 reads TGTGCCAGCAGTTACTCGACAGGGAATGAAAAACTGTTTTTT.

This clone turned up a few times. This chain connects TRBV30 to TRBJ2-7; 7 bases match TRBD2. The CDR3 is 15 residues long. Germline CDR1 is GTSNPN and CDR2 is SVGIG (reference sequence). The junction had 10 bases not matched to a gene; V was cut back by 0 bases and J by 5 bases. The CDR3 reads CAWSVSLQRGNEQYF. CDR3 bases: TGTGCCTGGAGTGTAAGTCTCCAGCGGGGCAACGAGCAGTACTTC.